This entry describes one TCR beta chain. In the source study's methods: It was from reference gene primer amplification that nucleated cell counts were estimated. The protocol was immunoSEQ multiplex PCR, while the TCRdb copy is restricted to in-frame clones and leaves out a portion. V and J calls plus clone size are reproduced from that table; the DNA served to infer D and trimming. Of fewer than 200,000 clones listed, about four fifths are singletons. The study recruited people aged 18 to 89 years across 24 US areas. This CDR3 is built from 15 residues. CDR1 MNHEY and CDR2 SVGAGI come from the germline V gene. V lost 6 bases to trimming and J lost 6 bases; unmatched junction nucleotides: 13. These data are taken from a study of blood T cell repertoires in COVID-19. About the study: From the United States, Italy and Spain came samples of acute and convalescent COVID-19.

Sequenced: PBMCs or T cells enriched from blood (not recorded which). The chain recombines TRBV6-5 with TRBJ1-2, with 7 bases aligning to TRBD1. The TCR was taken from a woman aged 45-60 years in a cohort exposed to, infected with or recovered from COVID-19 (not recorded which). CDR3 loop: CASRPTLTGFHGYTF. The CDR3 DNA sequence: TGTGCCAGCAGACCGACCCTGACAGGGTTTCATGGCTACACCTTC.